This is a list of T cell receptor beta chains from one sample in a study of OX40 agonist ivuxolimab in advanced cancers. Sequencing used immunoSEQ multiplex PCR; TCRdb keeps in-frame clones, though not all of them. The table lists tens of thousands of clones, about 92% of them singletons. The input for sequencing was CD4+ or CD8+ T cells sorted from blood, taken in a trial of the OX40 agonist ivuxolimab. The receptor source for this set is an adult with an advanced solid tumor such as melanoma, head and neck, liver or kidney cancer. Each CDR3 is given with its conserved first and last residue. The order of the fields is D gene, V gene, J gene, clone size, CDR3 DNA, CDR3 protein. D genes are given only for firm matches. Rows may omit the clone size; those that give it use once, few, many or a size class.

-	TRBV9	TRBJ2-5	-	TGTGCCAGCAGCGTAGAAGGGGGGACCCAAGAGACCCAGTACTTC	CASSVEGGTQETQYF
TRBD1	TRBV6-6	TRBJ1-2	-	TGTGCCAGCAGTTACGGGGACAGGGGAGACTATGGCTACACCTTC	CASSYGDRGDYGYTF
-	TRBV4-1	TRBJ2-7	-	TGCGCCAGCAGCCAAGGTCACACCTCCTACGAGCAGTACTTC	CASSQGHTSYEQYF
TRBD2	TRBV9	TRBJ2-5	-	TGTGCCAGCAGCGTGGAAGCGGGGCTTCAAGAGACCCAGTACTTC	CASSVEAGLQETQYF
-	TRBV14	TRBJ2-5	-	TGTGCCAGCAGTTGGATAGGGGGAGAGACCCAGTACTTC	CASSWIGGETQYF
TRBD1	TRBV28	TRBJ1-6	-	TGTGCCAGCAGACCACCTCCCGGGACAGGGGACGGTTCACCCCTCCACTTT	CASRPPPGTGDGSPLHF
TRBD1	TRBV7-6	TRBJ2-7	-	TGTGCCAGCAGCTCCCACCCCAAAGGGACAGGTTCCTACGAGCAGTACTTC	CASSSHPKGTGSYEQYF
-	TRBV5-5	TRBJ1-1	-	TGTGCCAGCAGCTTGGTAATGGTCGGGATGGAAGCTTTCTTT	CASSLVMVGMEAFF
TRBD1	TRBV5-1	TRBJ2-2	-	TGCGCCAGCAGCTTGCGGGACAGGGCCAACACCGGGGAGCTGTTTTTT	CASSLRDRANTGELFF
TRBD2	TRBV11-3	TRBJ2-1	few	TGTGCCAGCAGCTCGGGACTAGCCTACAATGAGCAGTTCTTC	CASSSGLAYNEQFF
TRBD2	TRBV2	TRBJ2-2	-	TGTGCCAGCAGTGATAGTGCGGGGGGTCTGAACACCGGGGAGCTGTTTTTT	CASSDSAGGLNTGELFF
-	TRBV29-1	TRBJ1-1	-	TGCAGCGTTGGGGGAGGGGACACTGAAGCTTTCTTT	CSVGGGDTEAFF
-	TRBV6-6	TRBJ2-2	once	TGTGCCAGCAGTTGCTCCGGGGGCCTGAGCACCGGGGAGCTGTTTTTT	CASSCSGGLSTGELFF
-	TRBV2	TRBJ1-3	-	TGTGCCAGCATAGACATTAGCTCTGGAAACACCATATATTTT	CASIDISSGNTIYF
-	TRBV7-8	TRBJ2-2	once	TGTGCCAGCAGCTCACCGTCCGGGGAGCTGTTTTTT	CASSSPSGELFF
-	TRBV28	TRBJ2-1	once	TGTGCCAGCAGTTCACACCACAATGAGCAGTTCTTC	CASSSHHNEQFF
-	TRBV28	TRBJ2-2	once	TGTGCCAGCAGCCCCTGGGCGAAGCCCGGGGAGCTGTTTTTT	CASSPWAKPGELFF
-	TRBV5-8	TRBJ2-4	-	TGTGCCAGCAGCTTGGTAAAGAGATCTCTAGCCAAAAACATTCAGTACTTC	CASSLVKRSLAKNIQYF
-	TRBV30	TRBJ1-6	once	TGTGCCTGGAGTATCAGGGGCACCTCACCCCTCCACTTT	CAWSIRGTSPLHF
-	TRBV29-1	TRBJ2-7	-	TGCAGCGTGGGAGACACCCAAACAACTTCCTACGAGCAGTACTTC	CSVGDTQTTSYEQYF
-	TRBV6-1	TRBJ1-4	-	TGTGCCAGCACCCCCTTCGTCCTCATTGACGAAAAACTGTTTTTT	CASTPFVLIDEKLFF
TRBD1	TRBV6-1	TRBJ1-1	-	TGTGCCAGCAGTGACTTACAGGGGAGAGACACTGAAGCTTTCTTT	CASSDLQGRDTEAFF
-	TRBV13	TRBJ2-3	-	TGTGCCAGCAGCCGCGACGGGGGCACAGATACGCAGTATTTT	CASSRDGGTDTQYF
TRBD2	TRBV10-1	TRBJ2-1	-	TGCGCCAGCAGTGAGTCCCTACTAGCGGGGGACAATGAGCAGTTCTTC	CASSESLLAGDNEQFF
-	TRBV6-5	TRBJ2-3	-	TGTGCCAGCAGAACGGGGGGCGGCACAGATACGCAGTATTTT	CASRTGGGTDTQYF
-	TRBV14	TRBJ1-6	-	TGTGCCAGCAGCCGGGACGCCAGTAGGCCCCTCCACTTT	CASSRDASRPLHF
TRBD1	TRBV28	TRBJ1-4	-	TGTGCCAGCAGTTTATTGACAGGGGGCGCCCAGGAAAAACTGTTTTTT	CASSLLTGGAQEKLFF